This passage covers 22 T cell receptor beta chains from one sample sequenced in a study of response to subunit inactivated influenza vaccine. TCRdb ran MiXCR on the RT-PCR reads and lists one entry per CDR3 protein. This table holds more than 550,000 distinct CDR3 sequences, roughly 12% found once. These records were also assigned to another study, of T cells expressing NK-cell markers. Turning to that study: UMIs accompanied the 5'RACE template switching by which TCR beta cDNA was made.

Sample: PBMCs from blood, taken on the day of vaccination. These receptors all stem from a man aged 45-65 years who received an inactivated influenza vaccine.

The rearrangement links TRBV12-3 or TRBV12-4 to TRBJ2-7; unclear D gene. Trimming cost V 5 bases and J 4 bases, with 15 bases left between them. The CDR3 contains 14 residues. CDR3 sequence: CASSTQPGFYEQYF. CDR3 bases: TGTGCCAGCAGTACCCAGCCGGGTTTTTACGAGCAGTACTTC.

This sequence joins TRBV20-1 and TRBJ2-1; a weak D match, TRBD2 (5 bases). V shed 6 bases and J shed 2 bases, with 14 bases lying between them. The CDR3 runs to 14 residues. Germline V gives CDR1 DFQATT, CDR2 SNEGSKA (reference sequence). CDR3 amino acids: CSAHPTGAYNEQFF. In nucleotides, the CDR3 is TGCAGTGCCCACCCTACCGGGGCCTACAATGAGCAGTTCTTC.

The chain links TRBV27 to TRBJ2-1; the match to TRBD1 covers 7 bases. Trimming removed 4 bases from V and 4 bases from J; junction bases left unmatched: 7. The CDR3 is 15 amino acids. Germline assignment: CDR1 MNHEY and CDR2 SMNVEV (reference sequence). The CDR3 DNA sequence: TGTGCCAGCAGTTCCCCGGCACAGGGGTACAATGAGCAGTTCTTC. As protein: CASSSPAQGYNEQFF.

This rearrangement joins TRBV5-1 to TRBJ2-3, with TRBD2 matching 12 bases. V trimming: 0 bases; J trimming: 4 bases; junction bases outside the gene matches: 6. Germline lookup yields CDR1 SGHRS and CDR2 YFSETQ. The CDR3 contains 17 residues. CDR3 bases: TGCGCCAGCAGCTTGGGACTAGCGGGAGTGGTATCAGATACGCAGTATTTT. This translates into CASSLGLAGVVSDTQYF.

This chain uses TRBV6-5 with TRBJ2-1, with no clear D. CDR3 length: 15 residues. Looked up from germline, CDR1 is MNHEY and CDR2 is SVGAGI. V lost 4 bases and J lost 5, with 15 bases in between. The CDR3 loop reads CASSSTKGSHNEQFF. CDR3 bases: TGTGCCAGCAGTTCGACGAAGGGAAGCCACAATGAGCAGTTCTTC.

The chain combines TRBV5-5 with TRBJ1-4, with TRBD1 identical over 7 bases. Losses at the gene ends were 2 bases for V and 8 bases for J; bases not matched to a gene: 6. Germline assignment: CDR1 SGHKS and CDR2 YYEKEE (reference sequence). This CDR3 region has 14 residues. This CDR3 reads CASSLRQGVEKLFF. In DNA form, the CDR3 reads TGTGCCAGCAGCTTAAGACAGGGAGTGGAAAAACTGTTTTTT. Full variable domain (remainder filled in from reference TRBV5-5 and TRBJ1-4): DAGVTQSPTHLIKTRGQQVTLRCSPISGHKSVSWYQQVLGQGPQFIFQYYEKEERGRGNFPDRFSARQFPNYSSELNVNALLLGDSALYLCASSLRQGVEKLFFGSGTQLSVL.

In this sample, this clonotype turned up a few times. The rearrangement joins TRBV7-3 to TRBJ2-3, with 7 bases identical to TRBD2. The CDR3 totals 14 residues. CDR1 SGHTA and CDR2 FQGTGA come from the germline V gene. With 4 bases clipped from V and 2 bases from J, the junction kept 3 bases outside the gene matches. CDR3 protein: CASSSSGLTDTQYF. CDR3 bases: TGTGCCAGCAGCTCTAGCGGACTCACAGATACGCAGTATTTT.

This clonotype was detected only a few times. This sequence joins TRBV20-1 and TRBJ2-1, with 8 nucleotides matching TRBD1. The ends lost 4 bases at V and 3 bases at J; junction bases unmatched: 8. Germline V gene sequence: CDR1 DFQATT, CDR2 SNEGSKA (reference sequence). CDR3 length: 15 amino acids. CDR3 DNA: TGCAGTGCTACCTTCAGACAGGGGCGCTACAATGAGCAGTTCTTC. Translation gives CSATFRQGRYNEQFF.

This clonotype turned up a few times. J is TRBJ1-3 and V is TRBV5-1; a possible D gene is TRBD1 (5 bases). V lost 0 bases and J lost 4, with 14 bases in between. The CDR3 covers 16 residues. Germline CDR1 is SGHRS and CDR2 is YFSETQ. CDR3 in DNA: TGCGCCAGCAGCTTGGAATCCCAGGGTATAGGAAACACCATATATTTT. Amino acids: CASSLESQGIGNTIYF.

This clonotype was observed a few times. The CDR3 DNA follows: TGCAGTGCTAGTTCCGGGGACCGCTACGAGCAGTACTTC. As protein: CSASSGDRYEQYF. The chain recombines TRBV20-1 with TRBJ2-7; either TRBD1 or TRBD2 may fit D (5 bases each). CDR3 length: 13 amino acids. Per the germline V gene, CDR1 is DFQATT and CDR2 is SNEGSKA (reference sequence). The V gene lost 3 bases and the J gene lost 3 bases, with 12 bases spanning the gap.

The chain links TRBV12-3 or TRBV12-4 to TRBJ2-1; TRBD2 aligns across 7 bases. The CDR3 covers 14 residues. The ends lost 3 bases at V and 6 bases at J; junction bases unmatched: 5. This chain's CDR3 is CASSFFRLANEQFF. DNA of the CDR3: TGTGCCAGCAGTTTCTTCCGACTAGCCAATGAGCAGTTCTTC.

The chain recombines TRBV6-1 with TRBJ1-1; D uncertain. CDR1 is MNHNS, CDR2 SASEGT, per germline. The CDR3 extends over 14 amino acids. The V gene lost 7 bases and the J gene lost 1 base, with 13 bases spanning the gap. The CDR3 bases are TGTGCCAGCAACCCGGGATTTCCGAACACTGAAGCTTTCTTT. Translating it yields CASNPGFPNTEAFF.

In this sample, this clonotype turned up many times. The rearrangement uses TRBV7-2 and TRBJ2-2; D is unresolved. Germline V gives CDR1 SGHTA, CDR2 FQGNSA. Trimming left V 4 bases short and J 6 bases short, with 9 bases between. The CDR3 has 13 residues. CDR3 sequence: CASSSYNAGELFF. In nucleotides, the CDR3 is TGTGCCAGCAGCTCCTATAACGCCGGGGAGCTGTTTTTT.

The genes are TRBV7-6 and TRBJ2-3; 7 bases match TRBD1. The CDR3 contains 16 residues. Germline V gives CDR1 SGHVS, CDR2 FNYEAQ. The V gene end was trimmed by 4 bases and the J gene end by 4 bases; junction bases not matched to a gene: 11. The CDR3 sequence: CASSSQILTGSDTQYF. The CDR3 coding sequence is TGTGCCAGCAGCTCCCAAATACTGACAGGGTCAGATACGCAGTATTTT.

This clonotype has a handful of counts. This chain connects TRBV5-1 to TRBJ1-2; maybe TRBD1 (6 bases). Germline V lookup: CDR1 SGHRS, CDR2 YFSETQ. V lost 3 bases and J lost 3, with 15 bases in between. The CDR3 contains 15 residues. The chain's CDR3 is CASSSGSQGYYGYTF. CDR3 nucleotide sequence: TGCGCCAGCAGCTCGGGCAGTCAGGGGTACTATGGCTACACCTTC.

This clonotype was counted a few times. The genes are TRBV12-3 or TRBV12-4 and TRBJ2-3; no clear D. V lost 2 bases to trimming and J lost 2 bases, with 11 bases between them. CDR3 length equals 15 residues. The CDR3 DNA follows: TGTGCCAGCAGTTTATTGGCTAATCCCACAGATACGCAGTATTTT. Its protein product is CASSLLANPTDTQYF.

V gene TRBV20-1 combines with J gene TRBJ2-3; maybe TRBD2 (6 bases). V shed 0 bases and J shed 1 base, with 11 bases lying between them. Germline loops: CDR1 DFQATT, CDR2 SNEGSKA (reference sequence). This CDR3 contains 15 residues. CDR3 nucleotides: TGCAGTGCTAGAGATCTGGGCGGGGGCACAGATACGCAGTATTTT. Translation: CSARDLGGGTDTQYF.

The chain links TRBV29-1 to TRBJ2-7; D may match TRBD1 or TRBD2 (5 bases each). The V end lost 3 bases, the J end lost 5 bases, and 14 bases lay between the germline ends. This CDR3 spans 13 amino acids. Looked up from germline, CDR1 is SQVTM and CDR2 is ANQGSEA. The CDR3 bases are TGCAGCGTTGAGCTGGGGGTCATGGACGAGCAGTACTTC. Its translation is CSVELGVMDEQYF.

This chain links TRBV6-4 with TRBJ1-1; D unresolved. Per germline, CDR1 MRHNA and CDR2 SNTAGT. The V end lost 6 bases, the J end lost 0 bases, and 14 bases lay between the germline ends. The CDR3 contains 15 residues. Written as DNA, the CDR3 is TGTGCCAGCAGCCCCGAAGAGGGTCTGAACACTGAAGCTTTCTTT. Its translation: CASSPEEGLNTEAFF.

This chain connects TRBV25-1 to TRBJ1-2; 12 nucleotides line up with TRBD1. This CDR3 is built from 17 residues. Germline V lookup: CDR1 MGHDK, CDR2 SYGVNS. V dropped 6 bases and J dropped 4; count of bases not matched to a gene: 12. The CDR3 DNA sequence: TGTGCCAGCAGCCTCGTAGGGACAGGGGGCTCTAGCTATGGCTACACCTTC. Its protein is CASSLVGTGGSSYGYTF.

Only a few counts were recorded for this clonotype. CDR3 amino acids: CASSENPDPRTEAFF. The CDR3 DNA is TGTGCCAGCAGTGAAAATCCGGACCCTAGGACTGAAGCTTTCTTT. The J gene is TRBJ1-1, the V gene TRBV6-1; D is uncertain. Per the germline V gene, CDR1 is MNHNS and CDR2 is SASEGT. This CDR3 is built from 15 residues. Trimming removed 2 bases at V and 5 bases at J, with 15 bases between.

This chain connects TRBV20-1 to TRBJ2-1, with 10 positions matching TRBD2. This CDR3 spans 15 amino acids. The J segment lost 6 bases and the V segment lost 5 bases, leaving 10 bases of the junction unmatched. Germline V gene sequence: CDR1 DFQATT, CDR2 SNEGSKA (reference sequence). CDR3 amino acids: CSAPSSGSSGNEQFF. DNA of the CDR3: TGCAGTGCTCCGTCTAGCGGGAGCAGTGGCAATGAGCAGTTCTTC.